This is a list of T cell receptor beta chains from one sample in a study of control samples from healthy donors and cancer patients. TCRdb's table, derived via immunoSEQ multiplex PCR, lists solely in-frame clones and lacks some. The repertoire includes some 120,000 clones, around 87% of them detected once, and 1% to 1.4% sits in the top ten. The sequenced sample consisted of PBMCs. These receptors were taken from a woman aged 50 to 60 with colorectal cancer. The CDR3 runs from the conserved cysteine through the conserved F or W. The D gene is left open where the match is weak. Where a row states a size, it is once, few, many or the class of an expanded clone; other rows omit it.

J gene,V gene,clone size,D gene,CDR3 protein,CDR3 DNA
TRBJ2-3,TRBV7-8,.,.,CASSLGPPRRGRDTDTQYF,TGTGCCAGCAGCTTAGGCCCCCCCCGAAGGGGACGCGACACAGATACGCAGTATTTT
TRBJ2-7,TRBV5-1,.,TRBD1,CASSTGTGGPGEQYF,TGCGCCAGCAGCACGGGGACAGGGGGTCCGGGTGAGCAGTACTTC
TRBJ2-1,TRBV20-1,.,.,CSAASANEQFF,TGCAGTGCGGCTAGTGCAAATGAGCAGTTCTTC
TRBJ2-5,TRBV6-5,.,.,CASSLQGEETQYF,TGTGCCAGCAGCCTACAGGGAGAGGAGACCCAGTACTTC
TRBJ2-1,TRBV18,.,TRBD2,CASSPGLVTYNEQFF,TGTGCCAGCTCACCCGGACTAGTCACCTACAATGAGCAGTTCTTC
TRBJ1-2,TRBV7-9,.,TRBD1,CASHSTGGASYGYTF,TGTGCCAGCCATTCGACAGGGGGCGCTTCCTATGGCTACACCTTC
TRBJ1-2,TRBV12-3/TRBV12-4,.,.,CASSLGSNYGYTF,TGTGCCAGCAGTTTAGGCAGTAACTATGGCTACACCTTC
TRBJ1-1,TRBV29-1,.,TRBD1,CSGQGAMLAFF,TGCAGCGGACAGGGGGCGATGCTTGCTTTCTTT
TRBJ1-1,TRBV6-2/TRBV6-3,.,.,CASSFCRVENTEAFF,TGTGCCAGCAGTTTTTGTAGGGTTGAGAACACTGAAGCTTTCTTT
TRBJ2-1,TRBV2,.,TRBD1,CASSKDRGSYNEQFF,TGTGCCAGCAGTAAGGACAGGGGCTCCTACAATGAGCAGTTCTTC
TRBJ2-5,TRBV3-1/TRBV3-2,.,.,CASSQGKGTNGETQYF,TGTGCCAGCAGCCAAGGCAAAGGGACAAATGGAGAGACCCAGTACTTC
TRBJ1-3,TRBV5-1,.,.,CASRDAGASGNTIYF,TGCGCCAGCAGGGATGCAGGGGCCTCTGGAAACACCATATATTTT
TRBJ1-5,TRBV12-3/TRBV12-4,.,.,CASSSAGPQHF,TGTGCCAGCAGTTCAGCGGGGCCCCAGCATTTT
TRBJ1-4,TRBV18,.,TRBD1,CASSPPQGAAEKLFF,TGTGCCAGCTCACCACCGCAGGGGGCGGCTGAAAAACTGTTTTTT
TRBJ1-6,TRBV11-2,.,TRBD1,CASSLDTTGNYSPLHF,TGTGCCAGCAGCTTAGACACGACAGGGAACTATTCACCCCTCCACTTT
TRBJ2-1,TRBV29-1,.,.,CSGESYNEQFF,TGCAGCGGGGAGTCCTACAATGAGCAGTTCTTC
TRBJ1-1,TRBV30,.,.,CAWSILGDTAFF,TGTGCCTGGAGTATCCTGGGTGACACGGCTTTCTTT
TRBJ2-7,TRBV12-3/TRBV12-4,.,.,CASSLGLNYEQYF,TGTGCCAGCAGTTTGGGCCTAAACTACGAGCAGTACTTC
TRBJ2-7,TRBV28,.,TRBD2,CASRSSGSFEQYF,TGTGCCAGCAGGAGTAGCGGGAGTTTCGAGCAGTACTTC
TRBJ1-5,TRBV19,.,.,CASSSGGHGTNQPQHF,TGTGCCAGTAGTAGCGGGGGGCACGGTACCAATCAGCCCCAGCATTTT
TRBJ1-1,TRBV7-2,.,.,CASSLPKTGPMNTEAFF,TGTGCCAGCAGCTTACCGAAAACGGGGCCCATGAACACTGAAGCTTTCTTT
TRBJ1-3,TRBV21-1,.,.,CASSPAQGAGGNTIYF,TGTGCCAGCAGCCCGGCTCAGGGGGCCGGAGGAAACACCATATATTTT
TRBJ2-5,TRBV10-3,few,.,CAISESRTEETQYF,TGTGCCATCAGTGAGTCCAGGACGGAAGAGACCCAGTACTTC
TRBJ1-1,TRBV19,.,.,CASRGIMEMNTEAFF,TGTGCCAGTCGGGGGATCATGGAAATGAACACTGAAGCTTTCTTT
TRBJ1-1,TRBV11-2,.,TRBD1,CASSFQQGGQFYTEAFF,TGTGCCAGCAGCTTCCAACAGGGGGGACAGTTTTACACTGAAGCTTTCTTT
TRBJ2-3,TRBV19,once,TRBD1,CASSYGTATLTDTQYF,TGTGCCAGTAGTTACGGGACAGCTACCCTCACAGATACGCAGTATTTT
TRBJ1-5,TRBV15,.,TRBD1,CPTSTRQGHQPQHF,TGTCCCACCAGCACACGACAGGGTCATCAGCCCCAGCATTTT
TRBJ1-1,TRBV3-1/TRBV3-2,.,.,CASTSSRENTEAFF,TGTGCCAGCACCTCAAGTAGGGAGAACACTGAAGCTTTCTTT
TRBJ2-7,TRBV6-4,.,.,CASSEGRGEKSSYEQYF,TGTGCCAGCAGTGAGGGCAGGGGGGAAAAAAGCTCCTACGAGCAGTACTTC
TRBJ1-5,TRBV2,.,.,CASAPDGPNQPQHF,TGTGCCAGCGCGCCGGACGGACCGAATCAGCCCCAGCATTTT
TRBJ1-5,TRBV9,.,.,CASSVAGSNQPQHF,TGTGCCAGCAGCGTAGCCGGGAGCAATCAGCCCCAGCATTTT
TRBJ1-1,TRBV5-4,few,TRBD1,CASSSKRDNRGGTEAFF,TGTGCCAGCAGCTCCAAAAGAGATAACAGGGGGGGGACTGAAGCTTTCTTT
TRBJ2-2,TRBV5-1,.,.,CASTPFGRDTGELFF,TGCGCCAGCACCCCTTTCGGGAGAGACACCGGGGAGCTGTTTTTT
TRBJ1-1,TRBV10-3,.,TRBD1,CATSDRGNGMNTEAFF,TGTGCCACCTCGGACAGGGGGAACGGAATGAACACTGAAGCTTTCTTT
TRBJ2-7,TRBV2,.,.,CASSGGQDYEQYF,TGTGCCAGCAGTGGAGGACAAGACTACGAGCAGTACTTC
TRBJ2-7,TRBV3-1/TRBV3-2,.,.,CASSLLPSGEQYF,TGTGCCAGCAGCCTCCTACCCAGTGGGGAGCAGTACTTC
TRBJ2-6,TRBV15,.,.,CATSRYGANVLTF,TGTGCCACCAGCAGGTATGGGGCCAACGTCCTGACTTTC
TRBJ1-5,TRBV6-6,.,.,CASSYSGGYQPQHF,TGTGCCAGCAGTTACTCGGGGGGCTATCAGCCCCAGCATTTT
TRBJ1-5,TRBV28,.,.,CASSSLYSNQPQHF,TGTGCCAGCAGTTCCTTATATAGCAATCAGCCCCAGCATTTT
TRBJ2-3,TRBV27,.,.,CASSANREYGTDTQYF,TGTGCCAGCAGTGCTAACAGGGAATACGGCACAGATACGCAGTATTTT
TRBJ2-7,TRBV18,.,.,CASSPPTGASYEQYF,TGTGCCAGCTCACCACCTACCGGGGCCTCCTACGAGCAGTACTTC
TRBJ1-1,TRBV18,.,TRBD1,CASSPKDREVATEAFF,TGTGCCAGCTCACCCAAAGACAGGGAGGTGGCCACTGAAGCTTTCTTT
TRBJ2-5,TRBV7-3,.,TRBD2,CASSLTSGSQETQYF,TGTGCCAGCTCCCTGACTAGCGGCAGCCAAGAGACCCAGTACTTC
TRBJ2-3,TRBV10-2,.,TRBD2,CASSEILTGGSTDTQYF,TGCGCCAGCAGTGAAATCTTGACGGGAGGGAGCACAGATACGCAGTATTTT